This TCR beta chain was captured by sequencing in a study of shared clonotypes between healthy human individuals. Findings and limits, study-wide: Researchers sampled blood only, noting tissue repertoires likely differ. Rarefaction exposed incomplete sorted-subset sequencing despite large depth. A reduction in generation probabilities was seen for non-shared clonotypes relative to those shared by all four donors.

As for this clone: Its target is not known.

Nashville, Tennessee was home to all donors, who were Caucasian adults. V lost 6 bases and J 7 bases, leaving 9 bases between the germline ends. This CDR3 is built from 12 residues. Germline CDR1 MNHNY, CDR2 SVGAGI (reference sequence). Using immunoSEQ multiplex PCR, the repertoire was profiled, and TCRdb retains in-frame clones only, with some absent. The sample carries 2,100,000 or so clones, nearly 97% recorded once. This TCR came from a man between 18 and 35 years old in good health. Sequencing input: naive CD4+ T cells sorted from blood. The subset was: CD45RA+ positively selected. The rearrangement uses TRBV6-6 and TRBJ2-2; D may be TRBD1 (6 bases). The CDR3 region has the DNA TGTGCCAGCAGCCCCAGGGGCGGGGAGCTGTTTTTT. Its protein product is CASSPRGGELFF.